What follows are 18 T cell receptor beta chains derived from one specimen sequenced in a study of early T cells in non-severe SARS-CoV-2 infection. TCRdb reprocessed the 5' RACE reads via MiXCR and lists one record per CDR3 protein. Found here are tens of thousands of distinct CDR3 sequences, 9% to 15% of them singletons; the top ten hold roughly 1.7%. Material for sequencing was whole blood. The receptor set was obtained from an adult who was a healthcare worker with PCR-confirmed SARS-CoV-2 infection or an uninfected control (not recorded which).

This clonotype showed up many times. The V call is TRBV7-9, the J call TRBJ2-1; 11 nucleotides align to TRBD2. V shed 3 bases, J shed 5 bases, and the junction held 9 bases outside the gene matches. This CDR3 has 17 amino acids. In germline, CDR1 is SEHNR, CDR2 FQNEAQ (reference sequence). CDR3 sequence (DNA): TGTGCCAGCAGCTTCCCTGGTAGCGGGGGGGCACACAATGAGCAGTTCTTC. Its protein is CASSFPGSGGAHNEQFF. Drawing the rest from reference TRBV7-9 and TRBJ2-1, the complete variable domain is DTGVSQNPRHKITKRGQNVTFRCDPISEHNRLYWYRQTLGQGPEFLTYFQNEAQLEKSRLLSDRFSAERPKGSFSTLEIQRTEQGDSAMYLCASSFPGSGGAHNEQFFGPGTRLTVL.

The rearrangement uses TRBV12-3 or TRBV12-4 and TRBJ1-2; D perhaps matches TRBD1 (5 bases). V gave up 6 bases and J gave up 7 bases, with 15 bases separating them. This CDR3 has 13 residues. CDR3 in DNA: TGTGCCAGCAGACGGTCGGGGGGTGGTGGCTACACCTTC. This gives the protein CASRRSGGGGYTF.

This clonotype was seen at least ten times. In DNA, the CDR3 is TGTGCCAGCAGCTTGGGGGCGCCAGGCTACACCTTC. It yields the protein CASSLGAPGYTF. The rearrangement joins TRBV5-6 to TRBJ1-2, with D unclear. The length of the CDR3 is 12 residues. From germline, CDR1 is SGHDT and CDR2 YYEEEE. With 0 bases removed from V and 8 bases from J, the gap between germline ends came to 8 bases.

The chain couples TRBV29-1 to TRBJ1-2; a weak D match, TRBD1 (5 bases). Germline CDR1 is SQVTM and CDR2 is ANQGSEA. The CDR3 consists of 12 residues. V shed 4 bases and J shed 3 bases, with 9 bases lying between them. CDR3: CSVGGGDYGYTF. The DNA for the CDR3 is TGCAGCGTTGGGGGCGGGGACTATGGCTACACCTTC.

The chain joins TRBV6-4 to TRBJ2-3; perhaps TRBD1 as D (5 bases). V was shortened by 3 bases and J by 6 bases, with 7 bases between the two germline ends. The germline gives CDR1 MRHNA, CDR2 SNTAGT. CDR3 length equals 12 residues. The CDR3 sequence: CASSEGPDTQYF. The CDR3 DNA reads TGTGCCAGCAGTGAGGGGCCGGATACGCAGTATTTT.

The genes are TRBV3-1 and TRBJ1-2; D remains unclear. The CDR3 length is 15 residues. Germline V gene lookup returns CDR1 LGHDT and CDR2 YNNKEL (reference sequence). Trimming took 0 bases from V and 1 from J, leaving 9 bases between them. In DNA form, the CDR3 reads TGTGCCAGCAGCCAAGATACCGGTGTTAACTATGGCTACACCTTC. Residues: CASSQDTGVNYGYTF.

This clonotype was seen at least ten times. The chain is built from TRBV12-3 or TRBV12-4 and TRBJ2-5; no firm D call. V lost 6 bases and J lost 5, with 7 bases in between. The CDR3 runs to 11 residues. CDR3 sequence: CASRTRETQYF. The DNA for the CDR3 is TGTGCCAGCAGAACACGGGAGACCCAGTACTTC.

This clonotype was observed many times. This chain uses TRBV5-1 with TRBJ1-1; possibly TRBD1 for D (6 bases). V shed 1 base and J shed 5 bases, with 12 bases lying between them. The germline V gene has CDR1 SGHRS and CDR2 YFSETQ. The CDR3 totals 14 residues. CDR3 sequence reads: CASSLSGGRTEAFF. In DNA, the CDR3 is TGCGCCAGCAGCTTGTCTGGGGGCCGGACTGAAGCTTTCTTT.

The chain employs TRBV2 and TRBJ2-7; tentative D call: TRBD2 (5 bases). The V gene's germline CDR1 is SNHLY and CDR2 FYNNEI. CDR3 length: 12 residues. The V end was cut by 8 bases, the J end by 0 bases, with 8 bases between. The CDR3 DNA reads as TGTGCCAGCCAAGGGAGCTCCTACGAGCAGTACTTC. This gives the protein CASQGSSYEQYF.

This clonotype was counted between two and nine times. The J gene is TRBJ2-1, the V gene TRBV19; D is possibly TRBD2 (6 bases). CDR3 length: 18 residues. Germline CDR1 reads LNHDA; CDR2 reads SQIVND (reference sequence). Between the trimmed V and J ends, which lost 4 bases and 4 bases, there was a span of 23 bases. The CDR3 sequence is CASSKTGRQRVMYNEQFF. The CDR3 DNA sequence: TGTGCCAGTAGTAAGACCGGAAGACAGCGGGTTATGTACAATGAGCAGTTCTTC.

The V call is TRBV30, the J call TRBJ2-3, with 8 positions matching TRBD2. Trimming removed 3 bases from V and 11 bases from J; junction bases left unmatched: 10. This CDR3 spans 13 amino acids. From germline, CDR1 is GTSNPN and CDR2 SVGIG (reference sequence). The CDR3 DNA reads as TGTGCCTGGAGAGCCAACGGGAGGGGACAGCAGTATTTT. Protein sequence: CAWRANGRGQQYF.

This clonotype was counted many times. The V call is TRBV11-2, the J call TRBJ2-5; tentative D call: TRBD2 (6 bases). Trimming removed 0 bases from V and 5 bases from J, with 16 bases in between. This CDR3 has 16 residues. Germline V gives CDR1 SGHAT, CDR2 FQNNGV. CDR3 in DNA: TGTGCCAGCAGCTTAGATTGGCTTGGCCGGGGGGAGACCCAGTACTTC. Translating gives CASSLDWLGRGETQYF.

This clonotype has a handful of counts. DNA for the CDR3: TGCAGTGCTCTTCGACAAACCTACGAGCAGTACTTC. It yields the protein CSALRQTYEQYF. The chain recombines TRBV20-1 with TRBJ2-7; unclear D gene. This CDR3 has 12 residues. Trimming shortened V by 5 bases and J by 2 bases, and 10 bases separated the two germline ends. Germline V CDR1 and CDR2: DFQATT, SNEGSKA (reference sequence).

The chain carries TRBV4-3 and TRBJ1-1; D may be TRBD1 (5 bases). CDR1 is LGHNA, CDR2 YSLEER, per germline. CDR3 length equals 14 residues. The ends were cut back, 4 bases at V and 3 bases at J, with 12 bases in the middle. The CDR3 DNA follows: TGCGCCAGCAGCCCAAGACCGGGGGACACTGAAGCTTTCTTT. Its translation: CASSPRPGDTEAFF.

This clonotype was recorded a few times. The chain joins TRBV9 to TRBJ2-2; TRBD1 aligns across 7 bases. Germline lookup yields CDR1 SGDLS and CDR2 YYNGEE. This CDR3 contains 16 residues. J lost 1 base, V lost 3 bases, and 6 bases had no gene match. CDR3 loop: CASSARTGLNTGELFF. The CDR3 bases are TGTGCCAGCAGCGCCCGGACAGGACTGAACACCGGGGAGCTGTTTTTT.

The table lists this clonotype with a few counts. The V and J genes are TRBV18 and TRBJ2-7; either TRBD1 or TRBD2 may fit D (6 bases each). V lost 2 bases to trimming and J lost 2 bases, with 10 bases between them. The CDR3 totals 14 residues. The germline V gene has CDR1 KGHSH and CDR2 LQKENI. In nucleotides, the CDR3 is TGTGCCAGCTCACCAAGAAGGGGGGCCTACGAGCAGTACTTC. Amino acid sequence: CASSPRRGAYEQYF. Combining the CDR3 with reference TRBV18 and TRBJ2-7 gives the whole variable domain NAGVMQNPRHLVRRRGQEARLRCSPMKGHSHVYWYRQLPEEGLKFMVYLQKENIIDESGMPKERFSAEFPKEGPSILRIQQVVRGDSAAYFCASSPRRGAYEQYFGPGTRLTVT.

This clonotype was counted ten times or more. The rearrangement links TRBV5-1 to TRBJ1-4; a weak D match, TRBD1 (5 bases). CDR3 length equals 15 residues. Germline CDR1 and CDR2: SGHRS and YFSETQ. The V end was cut by 4 bases, the J end by 0 bases, with 10 bases between. For the CDR3, the DNA is TGCGCCAGCAGCGGGGCACCCGCAACTAATGAAAAACTGTTTTTT. Encoded protein: CASSGAPATNEKLFF.

This clonotype appeared many times. The chain joins TRBV20-1 to TRBJ2-2, with TRBD1 matching 10 bases. The CDR3 covers 16 residues. Trimming cost V 2 bases and J 6 bases; bases outside gene matches: 9. Germline values: CDR1 DFQATT, CDR2 SNEGSKA (reference sequence). CDR3 nucleotide sequence: TGCAGTGCTAGAAGAATTGGGACAGGGGTGGCCGGGGAGCTGTTTTTT. Translated: CSARRIGTGVAGELFF.